These 19 T cell receptor beta chains were sequenced from one sample in a study of blood T cells in healthy people across ages. For the second PCR, which ran for roughly 6 to 12 cycles, a sample-barcoded 5' primer and a J-beta primer mix were used. TCRdb re-called the 5' RACE reads with MiXCR, one entry per CDR3 protein. The repertoire holds 650,000 to 800,000 distinct CDR3 sequences, around 43% seen once, with about a fifth in the top ten. Sequenced material: blood. These receptors came from a man between 60 and 70 years old in good health.

The chain carries TRBV29-1 and TRBJ1-4; a weak D match, TRBD1 (5 bases). Deletions cut 3 bases from V and 6 bases from J, with 14 bases between. Germline V lookup: CDR1 SQVTM, CDR2 ANQGSEA. The CDR3 length is 14 residues. CDR3: CSVDSGGIDEKLFF. In nucleotides, the CDR3 is TGCAGCGTTGACTCCGGGGGGATCGATGAAAAACTGTTTTTT.

The chain combines TRBV9 with TRBJ2-1; 10 nucleotides agree with TRBD2. V shed 0 bases and J 15 bases; nucleotides not matched to a gene: 9. Germline loops: CDR1 SGDLS, CDR2 YYNGEE. The CDR3 spans 14 residues. In nucleotides, the CDR3 is TGTGCCAGCAGCGTAGACCTTAGCGGGGGGTCTACGTTCTTC. Translated, it gives CASSVDLSGGSTFF. The full variable domain, with the rest looked up from reference TRBV9 and TRBJ2-1, is DSGVTQTPKHLITATGQRVTLRCSPRSGDLSVYWYQQSLDQGLQFLIQYYNGEERAKGNILERFSAQQFPDLHSELNLSSLELGDSALYFCASSVDLSGGSTFFGPGTRLTVL.

This clonotype turned up a few times. The V and J genes are TRBV25-1 and TRBJ2-7; D not resolved. Trimming removed 2 bases from V and 8 bases from J, with 10 bases in between. This CDR3 is built from 12 residues. CDR1 is MGHDK and CDR2 is SYGVNS in the germline V gene. The CDR3 DNA sequence: TGTGCCAGCAGTGAAGCGAAGGGAAAGCAGTACTTC. This sequence encodes CASSEAKGKQYF.

The chain recombines TRBV14 with TRBJ2-5, with D perhaps matching TRBD1 or TRBD2 (6 bases each). This CDR3 region has 17 residues. CDR1 is SGHDN, CDR2 FVKESK, per germline. V was shortened by 1 base and J by 1 base, with 16 bases between the two germline ends. This chain's CDR3 is CASSQGGGGHIQETQYF. The CDR3 DNA follows: TGTGCCAGCAGCCAAGGTGGAGGGGGACACATCCAAGAGACCCAGTACTTC.

This clonotype appeared once. The rearrangement links TRBV5-1 to TRBJ1-2, with 7 nucleotides matching TRBD1. The V gene end was trimmed by 0 bases and the J gene end by 2 bases; junction bases not matched to a gene: 7. In germline, CDR1 is SGHRS, CDR2 YFSETQ. The CDR3 runs 16 residues. The CDR3 DNA follows: TGCGCCAGCAGCTTGGGCCCGGGACAGATCAACTATGGCTACACCTTC. Translation: CASSLGPGQINYGYTF.

This clonotype has just a few counts. The chain has TRBV29-1 and TRBJ1-5; no clear D. There are 14 residues in the CDR3. The germline CDR1 and CDR2 sequences are SQVTM and ANQGSEA. V was trimmed by 2 bases and J by 0 bases, leaving 8 bases between them. CDR3 in DNA: TGCAGCGTTGAAACGGGGAGTAGCAATCAGCCCCAGCATTTT. Translating gives CSVETGSSNQPQHF.

There are a few counts of this clonotype. The chain has TRBV6-5 and TRBJ2-3; possibly TRBD1 for D (5 bases). Germline CDR1 MNHEY, CDR2 SVGAGI. The ends were cut back, 5 bases at V and 2 bases at J, with 14 bases in the middle. This CDR3 spans 15 amino acids. This chain's CDR3 is CASSTRTRLTDTQYF. The CDR3 coding sequence is TGTGCCAGCAGTACCCGGACACGGCTCACAGATACGCAGTATTTT.

This clonotype was seen more than once but under ten times. The CDR3: CAIRKGTGGYYGYTF. Written as DNA, the CDR3 is TGTGCCATCCGAAAGGGGACAGGGGGTTACTATGGCTACACCTTC. V usage is TRBV10-3 and J usage is TRBJ1-2; 11 bases align to TRBD1. V dropped 8 bases and J dropped 3; count of bases not matched to a gene: 8. There are 15 residues in the CDR3. CDR1 is ENHRY and CDR2 is SYGVKD in the germline V gene.

The rearrangement links TRBV5-1 to TRBJ2-1; D remains ambiguous. Germline loops: CDR1 SGHRS, CDR2 YFSETQ. V lost 2 bases, J lost 5 bases, and 11 bases lay in between. CDR3 length: 14 amino acids. CDR3 DNA: TGCGCCAGCAGCTTTGAAATAGAAGACAATGAGCAGTTCTTC. The encoded protein is CASSFEIEDNEQFF.

This clonotype has just a few counts. V and J are TRBV6-6 and TRBJ1-1; TRBD1 matches 7 bases. CDR1 and CDR2 (germline): MNHNY, SVGAGI (reference sequence). Germline trimming cut 6 bases from V and 0 bases from J; bases unmatched to any gene: 4. The CDR3 has 14 residues. In DNA form, the CDR3 reads TGTGCCAGCAGCCCGACAGGGTTGAACACTGAAGCTTTCTTT. This gives the protein CASSPTGLNTEAFF.

The chain uses TRBV2 and TRBJ2-7; D remains ambiguous. Trimming took 2 bases from V and 2 from J, leaving 7 bases between them. This CDR3 region has 13 residues. Germline CDR1 and CDR2: SNHLY and FYNNEI. This chain's CDR3 is CASSEHRTYEQYF. The DNA for the CDR3 is TGTGCCAGCAGTGAACACCGAACCTACGAGCAGTACTTC.

The chain joins TRBV7-2 to TRBJ2-5; the D gene could be TRBD1 or TRBD2 (5 bases each). From germline, CDR1 is SGHTA and CDR2 FQGNSA. Deletions cut 5 bases from V and 9 bases from J, with 22 bases between. The CDR3 covers 15 residues. CDR3 loop: CASSLYRDPSEAQYF. For the CDR3, the DNA is TGTGCCAGCAGCCTGTACCGGGACCCCAGTGAGGCCCAGTACTTC.

The table lists this clonotype with many counts. V is TRBV10-3 and J is TRBJ2-1; 12 bases are shared with TRBD2. The CDR3 consists of 13 residues. Germline values: CDR1 ENHRY, CDR2 SYGVKD. Trimming cost V 6 bases and J 13 bases; bases outside gene matches: 7. The CDR3 protein is CAIRAPSGGGQFF. CDR3 in DNA: TGTGCCATCAGAGCCCCTAGCGGGGGGGGTCAGTTCTTC.

There are many counts of this clonotype. The CDR3 here is CSVEDRVQETQYF. CDR3 DNA: TGCAGCGTTGAAGATCGCGTGCAAGAGACCCAGTACTTC. The V call is TRBV29-1, the J call TRBJ2-5; D unresolved. V gave up 0 bases and J gave up 2 bases, with 7 bases separating them. This CDR3 spans 13 amino acids. Germline CDR1 is SQVTM and CDR2 is ANQGSEA.

The table lists this clonotype with a few counts. V and J are TRBV7-9 and TRBJ1-1, with D possibly being TRBD1 (6 bases). Germline V lookup: CDR1 SEHNR, CDR2 FQNEAQ (reference sequence). The CDR3 contains 15 residues. V was pared by 4 bases and J by 0 bases, with 12 bases between. The CDR3 nucleotides read TGTGCCAGCAGCTCTACAGGGACCCTGAACACTGAAGCTTTCTTT. This codes for CASSSTGTLNTEAFF.

V and J are TRBV27 and TRBJ2-7; D might be TRBD1 (6 bases). V lost 10 bases, J lost 2 bases, and 21 bases lay in between. In germline, CDR1 is MNHEY, CDR2 SMNVEV (reference sequence). The CDR3 contains 15 residues. The CDR3 is CATRPWGQETYEQYF. The CDR3 bases are TGTGCCACCCGGCCATGGGGACAAGAAACCTACGAGCAGTACTTC.

Many counts were recorded for this clonotype. The chain joins TRBV6-6 to TRBJ2-4, with 8 positions matching TRBD2. V shed 6 bases, J shed 5 bases, and the junction held 0 bases outside the gene matches. Germline-derived CDR1 and CDR2 are MNHNY and SVGAGI (reference sequence). CDR3 length equals 12 residues. The CDR3 spells CASRAGENIQYF. The CDR3 DNA reads TGTGCCAGCAGAGCGGGGGAAAACATTCAGTACTTC.

In this sample, this clonotype turned up once. The chain employs TRBV20-1 and TRBJ1-2, with 9 bases identical to TRBD1. The CDR3 spans 13 residues. Per germline, CDR1 DFQATT and CDR2 SNEGSKA (reference sequence). The J segment lost 4 bases and the V segment lost 6 bases, leaving 6 bases of the junction unmatched. The CDR3 DNA sequence: TGCAGTGCAGAACCGGGACAGGGCTATGGCTACACCTTC. It is translated as CSAEPGQGYGYTF.

The rearrangement uses TRBV12-3 or TRBV12-4 and TRBJ2-1; 8 bases line up with TRBD1. The CDR3 consists of 16 residues. Germline trimming cut 4 bases from V and 1 base from J; bases unmatched to any gene: 6. The CDR3 is CASSWVRGLSYNEQFF. In DNA form, the CDR3 reads TGTGCCAGCAGTTGGGTCAGGGGGCTTTCCTACAATGAGCAGTTCTTC.